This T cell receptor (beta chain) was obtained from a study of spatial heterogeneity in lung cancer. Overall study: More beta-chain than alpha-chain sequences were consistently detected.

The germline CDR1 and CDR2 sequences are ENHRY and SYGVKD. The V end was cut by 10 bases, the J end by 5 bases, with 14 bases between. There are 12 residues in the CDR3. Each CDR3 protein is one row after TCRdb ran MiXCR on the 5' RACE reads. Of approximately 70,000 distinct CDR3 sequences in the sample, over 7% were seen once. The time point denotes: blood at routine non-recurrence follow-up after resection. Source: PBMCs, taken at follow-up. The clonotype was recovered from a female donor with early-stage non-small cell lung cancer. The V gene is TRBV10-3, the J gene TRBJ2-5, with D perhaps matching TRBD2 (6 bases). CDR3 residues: CATKTRWETQYF. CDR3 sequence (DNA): TGTGCCACCAAGACTAGATGGGAGACCCAGTACTTC.